Listed below are T cell receptor beta chains from one sample, sequenced in a study of CD8+ T cells in alopecia areata. Profiling relied on immunoSEQ multiplex PCR, and the TCRdb table lists in-frame clones only, not all of them. The table records some 120,000 clones, under 65% of them present only once. Sequenced material: CD4+ T cells sorted from blood, taken at week 4, from a patient treated with tofacitinib. All receptors come from a human donor with alopecia areata. CDR3s include the opening cysteine and the closing phenylalanine or tryptophan. A D gene is named only where the DNA matches it firmly. Clone sizes are given selectively: once, few, many, or a class where the clone is expanded.

V gene	J gene	clone size	D gene	CDR3 DNA	CDR3 protein
TRBV11-2	TRBJ2-1	NA	NA	TGTGCCAGCAGCTTAAGGTCCGATAGCTCCTACAATGAGCAGTTCTTC	CASSLRSDSSYNEQFF
TRBV30	TRBJ1-2	few	NA	TGTGCCTGGAGTGCCATCGACAGGAGCTATGGCTACACCTTC	CAWSAIDRSYGYTF
TRBV29-1	TRBJ1-1	NA	NA	TGCAGCGCCGCAGCCGATATGAACACTGAAGCTTTCTTT	CSAAADMNTEAFF
TRBV19	TRBJ2-5	NA	NA	TGTGCCAGTAGACGACAGGACCAAGAGACCCAGTACTTC	CASRRQDQETQYF
TRBV7-9	TRBJ2-1	few	NA	TGTGCCAGCAGCTTAGGGCGTGGGTCCTACAATGAGCAGTTCTTC	CASSLGRGSYNEQFF
TRBV28	TRBJ1-1	few	NA	TGTGCCAGCAGTTTGTCGGGAGTCACTGAAGCTTTCTTT	CASSLSGVTEAFF
TRBV6-6	TRBJ1-1	NA	NA	TGTGCCAGCAGTTACCGGGGGAACACTGAAGCTTTCTTT	CASSYRGNTEAFF
TRBV20-1	TRBJ1-2	NA	NA	TGCAGTGCTAGGTGGCAAGATGGCTACACCTTC	CSARWQDGYTF
TRBV30	TRBJ2-1	few	TRBD2	TGTGCCCGGAGACGTAATTTTATGCGGGAGGGCGCGAAAGACTACAATGAGCAGTTCTTC	CARRRNFMREGAKDYNEQFF
TRBV5-1	TRBJ2-5	few	NA	TGCGCCAGCAGCTTATTAGAAGAGACCCAGTACTTC	CASSLLEETQYF
TRBV28	TRBJ2-1	NA	TRBD2	TGTGCCAGCAGTCACTACCGGACTAGCGGGATTGGTAATGAGCAGTTCTTC	CASSHYRTSGIGNEQFF
TRBV28	TRBJ1-5	NA	NA	TGTGCCAGCCAATATAGCAATCAGCCCCAGCATTTT	CASQYSNQPQHF
TRBV10-3	TRBJ2-5	NA	NA	TGTGCCATCAGTGACGGCTCAGAAGAGACCCAGTACTTC	CAISDGSEETQYF
TRBV5-6	TRBJ1-2	NA	TRBD1	TGTGCCAGCTGGAGCCCGGACAGGCCCAACTATGGCTACACCTTC	CASWSPDRPNYGYTF
TRBV6-5	TRBJ1-2	NA	NA	TGTGCCAGCAGTTACCTCCGGTCGGCGAACTATGGCTACACCTTC	CASSYLRSANYGYTF
TRBV4-2	TRBJ2-2	NA	TRBD2	TGTGCCAGCAGCCAAGAAGCGCGGGGGACCGGGGAGCTGTTTTTT	CASSQEARGTGELFF
TRBV5-1	TRBJ1-6	NA	TRBD1	TGCGCCAGCAGCTCCGGACAGGGAAGCTTTTCACCCCTCCACTTT	CASSSGQGSFSPLHF
TRBV29-1	TRBJ2-3	many	NA	TGCAGCGTTTTCTGGGGGGCGTTAGCAGATACGCAGTATTTT	CSVFWGALADTQYF
TRBV29-1	TRBJ2-1	few	NA	TGCGGGTATTCTGGGGGATTTGACAATGAGCAGTTCTTC	CGYSGGFDNEQFF
TRBV14	TRBJ2-1	few	NA	TGTGCCAGCAGCGGCCTGGGCGTGGGTGTTGAGCAGTTCTTC	CASSGLGVGVEQFF
TRBV29-1	TRBJ2-4	NA	NA	TGCAGCGTTGTAGGGGTGACCAAAAACATTCAGTACTTC	CSVVGVTKNIQYF
TRBV29-1	TRBJ2-7	NA	NA	TGCAGCGTTGGTCAGGGAAGCTACGAGCAGTACTTC	CSVGQGSYEQYF
TRBV4-3	TRBJ1-1	once	NA	TGCGCCAGCAGCCAGCAGAGGAACACTGAAGCTTTCTTT	CASSQQRNTEAFF
TRBV10-3	TRBJ2-1	NA	TRBD1	TGTGCCATTGCCAGGGGGCGCAATGAGCAGTTCTTC	CAIARGRNEQFF